These 7 T cell receptor beta chains were all obtained from the same sample, sequenced in a study of T cell responses to AZD1222 COVID-19 vaccine. Method: immunoSEQ multiplex PCR; TCRdb's copy keeps in-frame clones and lacks some. The top ten clones hold roughly 3.2% of a sample with about 140,000 clones, 90% of them seen once. Source: peripheral blood, taken on day 0 of AZD1222 vaccination. The receptors come from an adult in good health.

This clone has a single count. This chain uses TRBV3-1 (or the pseudogene TRBV3-2) with TRBJ2-1; 14 nucleotides line up with TRBD2. Trimming cost V 4 bases and J 2 bases; bases outside gene matches: 7. The CDR3 has 18 amino acids. Germline V gene lookup returns CDR1 LGHDT and CDR2 YNNKEL (reference sequence). CDR3 sequence: CASSPGTSGRFAYNEQFF. As DNA, the CDR3 is TGTGCCAGCAGCCCGGGGACTAGCGGGAGATTCGCCTACAATGAGCAGTTCTTC.

J is TRBJ2-3 and V is TRBV9; 12 nucleotides agree with TRBD1. The germline CDR1 and CDR2 sequences are SGDLS and YYNGEE. J gave up 4 bases and V 1 base, and 4 bases lay outside the gene matches. The CDR3 is 16 amino acids. CDR3 in amino acids: CASSVMGQGAPDTQYF. CDR3 nucleotides: TGTGCCAGCAGCGTAATGGGACAGGGGGCCCCAGATACGCAGTATTTT.

V is TRBV7-9 and J is TRBJ1-3; the D is unclear. Germline V CDR1 and CDR2: SEHNR, FQNEAQ (reference sequence). This CDR3 is built from 15 residues. The germline V and J ends were trimmed by 1 base and 0 bases, with 7 bases remaining between them. This CDR3 is CASSLESFSGNTIYF. The CDR3 bases are TGTGCCAGCAGCTTAGAGTCGTTCTCTGGAAACACCATATATTTT.

V and J are TRBV3-1 (or the pseudogene TRBV3-2) and TRBJ2-2; D is possibly TRBD2 (6 bases). Germline lookup yields CDR1 LGHDT and CDR2 YNNKEL (reference sequence). The CDR3 totals 15 residues. Trimming removed 0 bases at V and 4 bases at J, with 9 bases between. CDR3 nucleotides: TGTGCCAGCAGCCAAGATGGGAGGTTCACCGGGGAGCTGTTTTTT. Its protein is CASSQDGRFTGELFF.

V and J are TRBV18 and TRBJ2-7; weak D call: TRBD1 (6 bases). The CDR3 totals 15 residues. V was cut by 5 bases and J by 3 bases, with 17 bases left in between. Per germline, CDR1 KGHSH and CDR2 LQKENI. The CDR3: CASSEQNTGIYEQYF. DNA for the CDR3: TGTGCCAGCTCAGAACAAAACACAGGGATCTACGAGCAGTACTTC.

This clone came up once. CDR3 sequence (DNA): TGTGCCACCAGCAGAGATAGGGCAGGGGCCGGGGAGCTGTTTTTT. This gives the protein CATSRDRAGAGELFF. This sequence joins TRBV15 and TRBJ2-2, with D perhaps matching TRBD1 (6 bases). Germline V gene lookup returns CDR1 LNHNV and CDR2 YYDKDF (reference sequence). The CDR3 sequence is 15 residues long. Deletions cut 0 bases from V and 6 bases from J, with 11 bases between.

The chain couples TRBV5-1 to TRBJ2-7, with 11 positions matching TRBD1. CDR1 and CDR2 (germline): SGHRS, YFSETQ. The V segment lost 2 bases and the J segment 1 base; nucleotides outside the gene matches: 2. This CDR3 has 15 amino acids. This CDR3 is CASSFGTGGSYEQYF. DNA of the CDR3: TGCGCCAGCAGCTTCGGGACAGGGGGGTCCTACGAGCAGTACTTC.